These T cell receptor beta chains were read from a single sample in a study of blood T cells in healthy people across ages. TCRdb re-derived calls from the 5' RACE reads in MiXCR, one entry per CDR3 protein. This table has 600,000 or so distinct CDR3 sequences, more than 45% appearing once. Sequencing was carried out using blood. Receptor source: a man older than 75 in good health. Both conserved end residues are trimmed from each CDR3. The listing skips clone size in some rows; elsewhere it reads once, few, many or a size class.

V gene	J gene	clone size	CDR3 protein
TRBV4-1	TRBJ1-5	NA	ASSQDGRGDSNQPQH
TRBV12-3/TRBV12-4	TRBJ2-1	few	ASGTSGSSSYNEQF
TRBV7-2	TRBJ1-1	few	ASSRGRGENTEAF
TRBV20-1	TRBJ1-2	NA	SARDARNYGYT
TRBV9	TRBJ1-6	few	ASSSRGGGLNSPLH
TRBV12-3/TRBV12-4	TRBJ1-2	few	ASSFGLNYGYT
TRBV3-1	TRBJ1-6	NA	ASSRTGTGDSPLH
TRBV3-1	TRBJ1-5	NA	ASSQDINQPQH
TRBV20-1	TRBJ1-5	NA	SALLQGGNQPQH
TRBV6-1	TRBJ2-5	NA	ASSLPEAGREQY
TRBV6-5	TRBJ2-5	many	AGSSDGNGETQY
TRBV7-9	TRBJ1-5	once	ASSFEGGSQPQH
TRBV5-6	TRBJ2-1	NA	ASSFRSPYYNEQF
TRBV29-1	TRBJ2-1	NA	SAPSGGTGGGEQF
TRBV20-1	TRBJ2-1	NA	SARDWASGDNEQF
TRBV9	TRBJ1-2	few	ASSVQGTYGYT
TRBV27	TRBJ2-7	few	ASRDGAAFPYEQY
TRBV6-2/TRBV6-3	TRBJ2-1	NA	ASSRKLAGSHNEQF
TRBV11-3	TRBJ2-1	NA	ASSQGHLGLNEQF
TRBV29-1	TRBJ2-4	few	SATGLGGNIQY
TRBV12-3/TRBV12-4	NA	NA	ASSHTGPGSYEQY
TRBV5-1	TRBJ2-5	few	ASSYFGLAAQETQY
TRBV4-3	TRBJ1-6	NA	ASSQDARASDHSPLH
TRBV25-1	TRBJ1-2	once	ASSDAPGTGYGYT
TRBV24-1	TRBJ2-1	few	ATSDFRGEQF
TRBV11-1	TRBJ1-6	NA	ASSEDINSPLH
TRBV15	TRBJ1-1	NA	ATTQGAEAF